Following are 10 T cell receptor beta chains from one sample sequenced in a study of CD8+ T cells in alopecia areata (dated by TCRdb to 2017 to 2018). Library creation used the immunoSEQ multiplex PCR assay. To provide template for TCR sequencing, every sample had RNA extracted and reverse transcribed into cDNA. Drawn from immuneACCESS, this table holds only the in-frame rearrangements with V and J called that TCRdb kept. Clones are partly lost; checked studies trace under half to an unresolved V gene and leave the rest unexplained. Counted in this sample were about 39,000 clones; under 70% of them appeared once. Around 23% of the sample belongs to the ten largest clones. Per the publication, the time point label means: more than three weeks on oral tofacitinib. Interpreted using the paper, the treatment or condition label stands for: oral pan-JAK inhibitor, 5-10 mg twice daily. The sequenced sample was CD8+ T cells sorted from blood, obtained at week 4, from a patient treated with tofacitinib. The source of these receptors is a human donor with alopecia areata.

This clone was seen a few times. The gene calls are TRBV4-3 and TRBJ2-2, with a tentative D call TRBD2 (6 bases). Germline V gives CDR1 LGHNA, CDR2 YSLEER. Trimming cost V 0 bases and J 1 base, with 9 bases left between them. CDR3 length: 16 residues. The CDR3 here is CASSQEVSGNTGELFF. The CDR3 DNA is TGCGCCAGCAGCCAAGAGGTTAGCGGGAACACCGGGGAGCTGTTTTTT.

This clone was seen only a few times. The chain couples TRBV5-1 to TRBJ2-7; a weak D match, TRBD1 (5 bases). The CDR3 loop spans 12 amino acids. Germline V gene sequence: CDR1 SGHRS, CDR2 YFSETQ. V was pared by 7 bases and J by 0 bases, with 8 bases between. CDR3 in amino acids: CASGHTSYEQYF. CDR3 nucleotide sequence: TGCGCCAGCGGACATACCTCCTACGAGCAGTACTTC.

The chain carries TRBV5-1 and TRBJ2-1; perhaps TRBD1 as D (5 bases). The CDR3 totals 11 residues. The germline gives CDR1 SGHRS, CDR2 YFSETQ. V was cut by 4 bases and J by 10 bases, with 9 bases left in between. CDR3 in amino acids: CASSTGHEQFF. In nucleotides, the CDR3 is TGCGCCAGCAGCACCGGACACGAGCAGTTCTTC.

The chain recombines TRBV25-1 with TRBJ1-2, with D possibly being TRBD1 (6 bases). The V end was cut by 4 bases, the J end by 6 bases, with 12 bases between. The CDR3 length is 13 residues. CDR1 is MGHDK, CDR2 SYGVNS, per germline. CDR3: CASSVGRGDGYTF. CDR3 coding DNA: TGTGCCAGCAGTGTAGGCAGGGGAGATGGCTACACCTTC.

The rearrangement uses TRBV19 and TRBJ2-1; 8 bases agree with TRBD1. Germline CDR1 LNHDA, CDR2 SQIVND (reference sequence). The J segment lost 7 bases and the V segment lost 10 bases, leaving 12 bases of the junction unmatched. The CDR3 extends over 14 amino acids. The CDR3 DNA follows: TGTGCCACCACTTTTGGGCAGGGGGCTAATGAGCAGTTCTTC. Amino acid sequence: CATTFGQGANEQFF.

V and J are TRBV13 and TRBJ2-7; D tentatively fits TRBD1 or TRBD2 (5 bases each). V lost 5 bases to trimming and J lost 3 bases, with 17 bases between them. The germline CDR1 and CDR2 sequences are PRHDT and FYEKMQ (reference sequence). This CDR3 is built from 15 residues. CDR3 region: CASSGGLGANYEQYF. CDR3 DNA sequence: TGTGCCAGCAGCGGTGGCCTCGGGGCCAACTACGAGCAGTACTTC.

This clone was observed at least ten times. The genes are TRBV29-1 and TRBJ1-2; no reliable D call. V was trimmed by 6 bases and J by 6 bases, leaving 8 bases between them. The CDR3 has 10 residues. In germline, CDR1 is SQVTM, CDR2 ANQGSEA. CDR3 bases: TGCAGCGTGATTACAGATGGCTACACCTTC. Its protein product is CSVITDGYTF.

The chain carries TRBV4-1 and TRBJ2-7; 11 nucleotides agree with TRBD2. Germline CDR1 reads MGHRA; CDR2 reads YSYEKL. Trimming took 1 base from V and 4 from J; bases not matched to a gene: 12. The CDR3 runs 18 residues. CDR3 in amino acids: CASSQAGASGGRAYEQYF. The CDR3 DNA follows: TGCGCCAGCAGCCAAGCGGGCGCTAGCGGGGGGCGAGCATACGAGCAGTACTTC.

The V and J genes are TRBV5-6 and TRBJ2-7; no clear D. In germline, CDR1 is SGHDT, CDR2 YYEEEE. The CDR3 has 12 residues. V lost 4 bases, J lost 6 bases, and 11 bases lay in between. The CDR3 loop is CASSLSLGEQYF. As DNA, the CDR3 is TGTGCCAGCAGCCTTTCGCTGGGCGAGCAGTACTTC. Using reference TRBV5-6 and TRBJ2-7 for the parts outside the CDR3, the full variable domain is DAGVTQSPTHLIKTRGQQVTLRCSPKSGHDTVSWYQQALGQGPQFIFQYYEEEERQRGNFPDRFSGHQFPNYSSELNVNALLLGDSALYLCASSLSLGEQYFGPGTRLTVT.

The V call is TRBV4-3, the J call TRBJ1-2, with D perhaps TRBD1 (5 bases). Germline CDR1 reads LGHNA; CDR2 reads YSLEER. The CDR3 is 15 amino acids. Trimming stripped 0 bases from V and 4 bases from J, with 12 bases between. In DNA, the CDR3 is TGCGCCAGCAGCCAAGATCGGAGGGGTGGCTATGGCTACACCTTC. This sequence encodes CASSQDRRGGYGYTF.